The TCR beta chain described here comes from a study of cytomegalovirus exposure and HLA in healthy donors. The data were produced by immunoSEQ multiplex PCR, yet TCRdb's version contains in-frame clones alone and is incomplete. The data contain about 160,000 clones, roughly 91% of them singletons. Germline V gene lookup returns CDR1 SEHNR and CDR2 FQNEAQ (reference sequence). V lost 5 bases and J lost 7; bases outside the gene matches: 6. The CDR3 is 15 amino acids. The chain recombines TRBV7-9 with TRBJ2-1; 12 bases are shared with TRBD2. The clonotype comes from a man aged 18 to 29 in good health and CMV-seronegative. Specimen: PBMCs. The CDR3 loop reads CASSPRLAGANEQFF. As DNA, the CDR3 is TGTGCCAGCAGCCCACGACTAGCGGGAGCAAATGAGCAGTTCTTC.